The 2 T cell receptor beta chains below come from one sample, sequenced in a study of cytotoxic CD8 clonotypes in ibrutinib-treated CLL. Some clones are missing from TCRdb's copy, which holds only in-frame ones; the method was immunoSEQ multiplex PCR. This table has 150,000 or so clones, approximately 77% appearing once. Sequencing used PBMCs, obtained after 12 months of ibrutinib treatment. The source of these receptors is a human donor with chronic lymphocytic leukemia.

The chain recombines TRBV9 with TRBJ2-2; possibly TRBD1 for D (6 bases). The CDR3 is 15 amino acids. The V gene lost 2 bases and the J gene lost 2 bases, with 10 bases spanning the gap. Germline lookup yields CDR1 SGDLS and CDR2 YYNGEE. CDR3 region: CASSVGAINTGELFF. The CDR3 coding sequence is TGTGCCAGCAGCGTGGGGGCTATCAACACCGGGGAGCTGTTTTTT.

V gene TRBV10-3 combines with J gene TRBJ2-3; D unresolved. Germline CDR1 is ENHRY and CDR2 is SYGVKD. There are 13 residues in the CDR3. The ends were cut back, 7 bases at V and 2 bases at J, with 10 bases in the middle. DNA of the CDR3: TGTGCCATCACTCAAGGGTCCACAGATACGCAGTATTTT. The encoded protein is CAITQGSTDTQYF.